Included here is one T cell receptor (beta chain) sequence, with context. In the source study's methods: Amplified reference gene primers provided the basis for estimating nucleated cell counts. Sequenced by immunoSEQ multiplex PCR; TCRdb stores in-frame clones only, minus some. V and J calls and clone size follow that table, whereas D and trimming were derived from the DNA. Of 150,000 to 170,000 clones detected, 91% appear once; the ten largest clones hold about 0.57%. This record belongs to a study of blood T cell repertoires in COVID-19. Study at large: COVID-19 samples collected from the United States, Italy and Spain covered acute and convalescent phases. T cells, B-cell-depleted T cells, or PBMCs supplied cDNA or gDNA.

Sequencing used peripheral blood. This TCR was sampled from a man aged 45-65 years with acute or convalescent COVID-19.

This chain's CDR3 is CASTLNPGSTNEKLFF. In DNA, the CDR3 is TGCGCCAGCACCCTGAATCCAGGTTCAACTAATGAAAAACTGTTTTTT. The V and J genes are TRBV5-1 and TRBJ1-4; D ambiguous. V was clipped by 6 bases and J by 0 bases, with 15 bases between them. In germline, CDR1 is SGHRS, CDR2 YFSETQ. The CDR3 consists of 16 residues.